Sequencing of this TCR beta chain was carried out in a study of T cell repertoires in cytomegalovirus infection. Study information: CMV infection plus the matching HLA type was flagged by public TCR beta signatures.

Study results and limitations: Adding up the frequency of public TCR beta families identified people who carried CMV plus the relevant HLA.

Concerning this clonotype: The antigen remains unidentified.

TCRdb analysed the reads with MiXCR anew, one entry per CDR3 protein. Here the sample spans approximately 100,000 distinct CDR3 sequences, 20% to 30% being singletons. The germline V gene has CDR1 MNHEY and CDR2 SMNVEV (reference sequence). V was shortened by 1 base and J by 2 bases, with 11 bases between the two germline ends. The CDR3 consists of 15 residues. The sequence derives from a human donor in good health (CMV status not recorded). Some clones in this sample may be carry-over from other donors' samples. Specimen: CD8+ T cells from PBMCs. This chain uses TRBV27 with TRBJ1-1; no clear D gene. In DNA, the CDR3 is TGTGCCAGCAGTTTATGGGCAGGTTCAAACACTGAAGCTTTCTTT. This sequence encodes CASSLWAGSNTEAFF.